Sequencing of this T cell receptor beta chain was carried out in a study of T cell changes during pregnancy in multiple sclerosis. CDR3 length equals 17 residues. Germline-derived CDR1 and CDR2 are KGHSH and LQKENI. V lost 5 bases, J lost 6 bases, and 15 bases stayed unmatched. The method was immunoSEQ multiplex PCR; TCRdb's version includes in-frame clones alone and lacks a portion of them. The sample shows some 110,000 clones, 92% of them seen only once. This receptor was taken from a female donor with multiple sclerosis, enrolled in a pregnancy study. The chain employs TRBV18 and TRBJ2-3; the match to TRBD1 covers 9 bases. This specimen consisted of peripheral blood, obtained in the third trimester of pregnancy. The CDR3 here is CASSARTLGTGSDTQYF. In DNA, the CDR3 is TGTGCCAGCTCAGCGAGAACGCTCGGGACAGGGAGTGATACGCAGTATTTT.